The 30 T cell receptor beta chains below come from one sample, sequenced in a study of beta chain features in type 1 diabetes. The entirety of the isolated RNA underwent reverse transcription, so expressed TCRB transcripts were sequenced. Sequencing was performed with immunoSEQ multiplex PCR; in TCRdb, only in-frame clones are kept and a portion is missing. Counted here are 600,000 or so clones, 12% occurring once; the ten biggest clones make up around 0.12%. Findings and limits, study-wide: TCRB CDR3 length was moderately but significantly reduced in all four CD4+ subsets of Type 1 diabetes patients.

For these TCRs, the target antigens are not known. Sequenced input: naive CD4+ T cells from blood. The receptors shown here come from a man aged 25-45 years with type 1 diabetes.

There are a few counts of this clone. The chain couples TRBV6-1 to TRBJ1-2; no reliable D call. CDR1 MNHNS and CDR2 SASEGT come from the germline V gene. The CDR3 covers 12 residues. V dropped 4 bases and J dropped 6 bases, with 9 bases sitting between them. CDR3 loop: CASSGTGDGYTF. The CDR3 bases are TGTGCCAGCAGTGGTACCGGGGATGGCTACACCTTC.

The chain employs TRBV6-6 and TRBJ2-5; 10 bases line up with TRBD1. CDR1 is MNHNY and CDR2 is SVGAGI in the germline V gene (reference sequence). V lost 7 bases and J lost 5; bases outside the gene matches: 7. The CDR3 contains 14 residues. CDR3 residues: CASTHGQGGETQYF. CDR3 coding DNA: TGTGCCAGCACGCATGGACAGGGGGGGGAGACCCAGTACTTC.

This clone showed up just once. The gene calls are TRBV7-2 and TRBJ2-2; perhaps TRBD2 as D (6 bases). V was trimmed by 2 bases and J by 6 bases, leaving 16 bases between them. This CDR3 has 16 residues. Germline loops: CDR1 SGHTA, CDR2 FQGNSA. The CDR3 DNA sequence: TGTGCCAGCAGCTTATACCGCGGGGCAAACGCCGGGGAGCTGTTTTTT. Its protein product is CASSLYRGANAGELFF.

This clone was counted only a few times. This chain connects TRBV7-9 to TRBJ1-1, with D unresolved. Trimming cost V 0 bases and J 3 bases, with 8 bases left between them. There are 14 residues in the CDR3. Per the germline V gene, CDR1 is SEHNR and CDR2 is FQNEAQ (reference sequence). The CDR3 loop reads CASSLAKRDTEAFF. The CDR3 coding sequence is TGTGCCAGCAGCTTAGCGAAGAGGGACACTGAAGCTTTCTTT. The whole variable domain, remainder taken from reference TRBV7-9 and TRBJ1-1, is DTGVSQNPRHKITKRGQNVTFRCDPISEHNRLYWYRQTLGQGPEFLTYFQNEAQLEKSRLLSDRFSAERPKGSFSTLEIQRTEQGDSAMYLCASSLAKRDTEAFFGQGTRLTVV.

In its sample, this clone was seen a few times. The CDR3 bases are TGTGCCAGCACGTTAAGGGGGTATGGCTACACCTTC. Protein sequence: CASTLRGYGYTF. The V call is TRBV6-6, the J call TRBJ1-2; perhaps TRBD1 as D (6 bases). Deletions cut 7 bases from V and 5 bases from J, with 11 bases between. The V gene's germline CDR1 is MNHNY and CDR2 SVGAGI (reference sequence). This CDR3 comprises 12 residues.

This clone was detected only a few times. The chain combines TRBV11-1 with TRBJ2-7, with 8 nucleotides matching TRBD1. CDR1 and CDR2 from the germline V gene are SGHAT and FQDESV (reference sequence). CDR3 length: 15 amino acids. J was trimmed by 1 base and V by 0 bases; bases with no gene match: 2. The CDR3, as DNA: TGTGCCAGCAGCTTAGCCGGGACAGGATCCTACGAGCAGTACTTC. Protein: CASSLAGTGSYEQYF.

The chain carries TRBV30 and TRBJ2-5; D is perhaps TRBD2 (5 bases). V lost 0 bases and J lost 4, with 6 bases in between. The CDR3 has 12 amino acids. The germline gives CDR1 GTSNPN, CDR2 SVGIG (reference sequence). The CDR3: CAWSVEGETQYF. The CDR3 DNA reads as TGTGCCTGGAGTGTAGAGGGAGAGACCCAGTACTTC.

This clone came up a few times. The chain recombines TRBV28 with TRBJ1-6, with 10 bases that match TRBD1. The junction had 10 bases not matched to a gene; V was cut back by 7 bases and J by 10 bases. The germline V gene has CDR1 MDHEN and CDR2 SYDVKM. The CDR3 is 15 residues long. In DNA, the CDR3 is TGTGCCAGCATCAAATTGACAGGGGGCCCATCACCCCTCCACTTT. This encodes CASIKLTGGPSPLHF.

This clone was counted a few times. V usage is TRBV11-1 and J usage is TRBJ2-7; no clear D gene. The CDR3 length is 14 residues. From germline, CDR1 is SGHAT and CDR2 FQDESV (reference sequence). V was cut by 4 bases and J by 3 bases, with 13 bases left in between. CDR3 sequence: CASSSSITSYEQYF. In DNA, the CDR3 is TGTGCCAGCAGCTCGTCTATTACAAGCTACGAGCAGTACTTC.

The rearrangement joins TRBV7-2 to TRBJ2-3; D not certain. V was cut by 2 bases and J by 0 bases, with 6 bases left in between. CDR3 length: 14 amino acids. The V gene's germline CDR1 is SGHTA and CDR2 FQGNSA. For the CDR3, the DNA is TGTGCCAGCAGCTTACAGTCGAGCACAGATACGCAGTATTTT. Its translation: CASSLQSSTDTQYF.

The J gene is TRBJ1-1, the V gene TRBV7-2; possible D gene TRBD1, 5 bases. Germline CDR1 SGHTA, CDR2 FQGNSA. This CDR3 contains 14 residues. Trimming shortened V by 7 bases and J by 4 bases, and 16 bases separated the two germline ends. In DNA form, the CDR3 reads TGTGCCAGCAACCTTATTGGGGGAAGCACTGAAGCTTTCTTT. Protein sequence: CASNLIGGSTEAFF.

To note about this clone: At one boundary the junction diverges from the germline segment, which might be a read error. The chain recombines TRBV6-6 with TRBJ1-2; D is unresolved. The CDR3 runs 10 residues. Germline values: CDR1 MNHNY, CDR2 SVGAGI (reference sequence). In DNA form, the CDR3 reads TGTGCCAGCAGTGGAGACTCGAGAGAATTC. Its protein product is CASSGDSREF.

This clone appeared a few times. The chain combines TRBV11-2 with TRBJ2-1; D gene unclear. The CDR3 contains 13 residues. Germline V gives CDR1 SGHAT, CDR2 FQNNGV. The germline V and J ends were trimmed by 5 bases and 6 bases, with 11 bases remaining between them. The CDR3 bases are TGTGCCAGCAGCCCCGGGCCGTTCAATGAGCAGTTCTTC. Amino acid sequence: CASSPGPFNEQFF.

This clone was counted a few times. The chain is built from TRBV30 and TRBJ2-5; 11 positions match TRBD2. Germline CDR1 is GTSNPN and CDR2 is SVGIG (reference sequence). The V gene end was trimmed by 4 bases and the J gene end by 4 bases; junction bases not matched to a gene: 8. The CDR3 is 15 amino acids. As DNA, the CDR3 is TGTGCCTGGACAAGTAGCGGGGGGGCGGGAGAGACCCAGTACTTC. It translates to CAWTSSGGAGETQYF.

The chain is built from TRBV28 and TRBJ2-7; D gene unclear. This CDR3 comprises 15 residues. Germline-derived CDR1 and CDR2 are MDHEN and SYDVKM. V was clipped by 4 bases and J by 0 bases, with 13 bases between them. CDR3 loop: CASSSPTPSSYEQYF. The CDR3 DNA sequence: TGTGCCAGCAGTTCACCCACCCCGAGCTCCTACGAGCAGTACTTC.

The CDR3 region is CASSTHDRGGHNEQFF. The CDR3 region has the DNA TGTGCCAGTAGTACCCACGACCGGGGTGGGCACAATGAGCAGTTCTTC. The gene calls are TRBV19 and TRBJ2-1; tentative D call: TRBD2 (5 bases). From germline, CDR1 is LNHDA and CDR2 SQIVND (reference sequence). The CDR3 contains 16 residues. Trimming left V 4 bases short and J 5 bases short, with 18 bases between.

The gene calls are TRBV21-1 and TRBJ1-5. TRBV21-1 represents a pseudogene. This CDR3 spans 14 amino acids. CDR3 amino acids: CASSKDCWNQPQHF. CDR3 sequence (DNA): TGTGCCAGCAGCAAAGACTGCTGGAATCAGCCCCAGCATTTT.

This clone was picked up a small number of times. The chain combines TRBV6-5 with TRBJ2-5, with D hard to call. The CDR3 is 13 amino acids. V lost 5 bases to trimming and J lost 1 base, with 8 bases between them. Germline V lookup: CDR1 MNHEY, CDR2 SVGAGI. CDR3: CASSRTSQETQYF. The CDR3, as DNA: TGTGCCAGCAGTCGGACCTCCCAAGAGACCCAGTACTTC.

J is TRBJ2-5 and V is TRBV7-9; 7 bases match TRBD2. The CDR3 has 14 amino acids. In germline, CDR1 is SEHNR, CDR2 FQNEAQ (reference sequence). With 3 bases clipped from V and 7 bases from J, the junction kept 8 bases outside the gene matches. The CDR3 DNA is TGTGCCAGCAGCTTTGGGTCCCGCGGGGGGACCCAGTACTTC. Protein product: CASSFGSRGGTQYF.

This clone was counted only a few times. The gene calls are TRBV4-2 and TRBJ2-3; tentatively, D is TRBD2 (6 bases). The ends were cut back, 11 bases at V and 2 bases at J, with 8 bases in the middle. The CDR3 spans 11 residues. Germline V CDR1 and CDR2: LGHNA, YNFKEQ. CDR3 region: CAGGTTDTQYF. In DNA form, the CDR3 reads TGTGCCGGGGGGACCACAGATACGCAGTATTTT.

This clone was recorded a few times. The rearrangement joins TRBV7-2 to TRBJ2-2; no definite D call. CDR1 is SGHTA, CDR2 FQGNSA, per germline. The CDR3 has 14 amino acids. The V gene lost 7 bases and the J gene lost 0 bases, with 9 bases spanning the gap. Here the CDR3 reads CASIMGTNTGELFF. As DNA, the CDR3 is TGTGCCAGCATCATGGGCACGAACACCGGGGAGCTGTTTTTT.

The sample holds a few counts of this clone. The CDR3 DNA is TGCGCCAGCAGCCAAGATCGGGGGACAGGGGCGGTAAAACTGTTTTTT. Protein sequence: CASSQDRGTGAVKLFF. The chain combines TRBV4-1 with TRBJ1-4, with TRBD1 identical over 10 bases. Germline loops: CDR1 MGHRA, CDR2 YSYEKL. Germline trimming cut 0 bases from V and 10 bases from J; bases unmatched to any gene: 8. The CDR3 contains 16 residues.

This clone came up a few times. The rearrangement uses TRBV4-3 and TRBJ1-5; tentative D call: TRBD1 (6 bases). This CDR3 comprises 15 residues. Trimming cost V 1 base and J 6 bases, with 13 bases left between them. Germline V lookup: CDR1 LGHNA, CDR2 YSLEER. As DNA, the CDR3 is TGCGCCAGCAGCCAAGCGGACAGTCGGGGTCAGCCCCAGCATTTT. Translating it yields CASSQADSRGQPQHF.

This clone was counted a few times. This rearrangement joins TRBV23-1 to TRBJ2-7; D perhaps matches TRBD2 (5 bases). TRBV23-1 is given ORF status, its function remaining uncertain. Trimming pared 6 bases from V and 0 bases from J, leaving 12 bases between. The CDR3 runs to 14 residues. The CDR3 is CASRLNGNSYEQYF. In DNA form, the CDR3 reads TGCGCCAGCAGACTAAACGGGAACTCCTACGAGCAGTACTTC.

This chain joins TRBV7-8 and TRBJ2-7; D possibly matches TRBD1 or TRBD2 (5 bases each). The CDR3 loop spans 15 amino acids. The ends were cut back, 6 bases at V and 7 bases at J, with 22 bases in the middle. Germline V lookup: CDR1 SGHVS, CDR2 FQNEAQ. The CDR3 spells CASRDRDGLGVEQYF. The CDR3 nucleotides read TGTGCCAGCAGAGACCGGGACGGCCTTGGCGTTGAGCAGTACTTC.

J is TRBJ2-6 and V is TRBV9; D not certain. Trimming took 2 bases from V and 1 from J, leaving 13 bases between them. Germline V gives CDR1 SGDLS, CDR2 YYNGEE. CDR3 length: 17 residues. The CDR3 DNA sequence: TGTGCCAGCAGCGTCGAGGCGGCCGGGTCTGGGGCCAACGTCCTGACTTTC. It specifies CASSVEAAGSGANVLTF.

V gene TRBV18 combines with J gene TRBJ1-2, with D possibly being TRBD1 (5 bases). Trimming pared 2 bases from V and 8 bases from J, leaving 9 bases between. Germline V gives CDR1 KGHSH, CDR2 LQKENI. The CDR3 loop spans 12 amino acids. CDR3 residues: CASSPGADGYTF. CDR3 bases: TGTGCCAGCTCACCAGGGGCGGACGGCTACACCTTC.

This clone has a handful of counts. The chain joins TRBV29-1 to TRBJ2-1, with TRBD2 matching over 8 bases. Germline CDR1 SQVTM, CDR2 ANQGSEA. CDR3 length: 14 residues. V shed 6 bases and J 6 bases; nucleotides not matched to a gene: 10. CDR3 sequence (DNA): TGCAGCGTCAACGCAGCGGGGGCTCCCAATGAGCAGTTCTTC. Amino acids: CSVNAAGAPNEQFF.

V gene TRBV6-5 combines with J gene TRBJ2-5; 8 bases are shared with TRBD2. Germline trimming cut 2 bases from V and 2 bases from J; bases unmatched to any gene: 4. The CDR3 totals 15 residues. Germline V CDR1 and CDR2: MNHEY, SVGAGI. CDR3 sequence reads: CASSYNAGGQETQYF. The CDR3, as DNA: TGTGCCAGCAGTTACAATGCGGGGGGACAAGAGACCCAGTACTTC.

On this clone itself: This specimen includes other DNA sequences encoding the same CDR3. V and J are TRBV13 and TRBJ1-5, with D possibly being TRBD1 (6 bases). V was cut by 3 bases and J by 4 bases, with 7 bases left in between. Germline lookup yields CDR1 PRHDT and CDR2 FYEKMQ (reference sequence). The CDR3 runs to 13 residues. CDR3 nucleotide sequence: TGTGCCAGCAGCTTGAGGGGGAATCAGCCCCAGCATTTT. Translated, it gives CASSLRGNQPQHF.